A single sample gave rise to the 29 T cell receptor beta chains below, sequenced in a study of cytomegalovirus exposure and HLA in healthy donors. A multiplex PCR was run with 60 Vbeta primers and 13 Jbeta primers. Generated by immunoSEQ multiplex PCR, the TCRdb table keeps only in-frame clones and is missing some. In the table there are roughly 120,000 clones, roughly two thirds of which are singletons. Sequenced sample: PBMCs. Every receptor here comes from a man in his thirties or forties in good health and CMV-seropositive.

This clone was detected a few times. The chain recombines TRBV5-1 with TRBJ2-5; D ambiguous. Between the trimmed V and J ends, which lost 1 base and 0 bases, there was a span of 7 bases. Per germline, CDR1 SGHRS and CDR2 YFSETQ. There are 14 residues in the CDR3. The CDR3 region is CASSLYGNQETQYF. DNA for the CDR3: TGCGCCAGCAGCTTGTATGGCAACCAAGAGACCCAGTACTTC.

The genes are TRBV13 and TRBJ1-2, with TRBD1 matching 10 bases. With V trimmed by 4 bases and J by 4 bases, 6 bases remained unmatched. Germline values: CDR1 PRHDT, CDR2 FYEKMQ (reference sequence). The CDR3 contains 15 residues. The CDR3 region has the DNA TGTGCCAGCAGCTCGGGACAGGGGTGGTTCTATGGCTACACCTTC. Residues: CASSSGQGWFYGYTF.

V is TRBV28 and J is TRBJ2-1, with D possibly being TRBD2 (6 bases). The germline gives CDR1 MDHEN, CDR2 SYDVKM. CDR3 length: 20 amino acids. V was pared by 3 bases and J by 4 bases, with 28 bases between. CDR3 sequence reads: CASSFLVFASTSRSYNEQFF. In DNA form, the CDR3 reads TGTGCCAGCAGTTTCTTAGTCTTCGCTTCGACTAGTAGGAGTTACAATGAGCAGTTCTTC.

This clone was observed a single time. V gene TRBV6-6 combines with J gene TRBJ2-5, with TRBD2 matching 9 bases. Germline V gene sequence: CDR1 MNHNY, CDR2 SVGAGI (reference sequence). With 4 bases clipped from V and 2 bases from J, the junction kept 2 bases outside the gene matches. The CDR3 is 14 residues long. The CDR3 here is CASSSTSGQETQYF. The CDR3 DNA follows: TGTGCCAGCAGTTCGACTAGCGGACAAGAGACCCAGTACTTC.

The table lists this clone with a count of one. This chain links TRBV28 with TRBJ2-2; possibly TRBD2 for D (5 bases). The CDR3 is made up of 15 amino acids. The germline gives CDR1 MDHEN, CDR2 SYDVKM. V was trimmed by 4 bases and J by 0 bases, leaving 9 bases between them. CDR3 sequence (DNA): TGTGCCAGCAGTTCGGGAAGAACGAACACCGGGGAGCTGTTTTTT. Its translation: CASSSGRTNTGELFF.

In its sample, this clone was seen once. The gene calls are TRBV28 and TRBJ2-3, with 9 bases identical to TRBD2. Germline CDR1 reads MDHEN; CDR2 reads SYDVKM. The J segment lost 6 bases and the V segment lost 6 bases, leaving 10 bases of the junction unmatched. The CDR3 extends over 15 amino acids. The CDR3 protein is CASRLAGSTRDTQYF. In DNA, the CDR3 is TGTGCCAGCAGGCTAGCGGGATCAACTAGGGATACGCAGTATTTT. Together with reference TRBV28 and TRBJ2-3, the CDR3 gives the full variable domain: DVKVTQSSRYLVKRTGEKVFLECVQDMDHENMFWYRQDPGLGLRLIYFSYDVKMKEKGDIPEGYSVSREKKERFSLILESASTNQTSMYLCASRLAGSTRDTQYFGPGTRLTVL.

V usage is TRBV7-3 and J usage is TRBJ2-7, with 7 bases aligning to TRBD2. Unmatched junction bases numbered 6, after V lost 2 bases and J lost 8 bases. CDR1 is SGHTA, CDR2 FQGTGA, per germline. The CDR3 covers 13 residues. The CDR3 DNA is TGTGCCAGCAGCTTAGGGAGGGAGGACAAGCAGTACTTC. It encodes CASSLGREDKQYF.

The CDR3 spells CASSLGQIVYEQYF. The CDR3 DNA sequence: TGTGCCAGCAGCCTCGGACAGATCGTATACGAGCAGTACTTC. The chain combines TRBV11-2 with TRBJ2-7; D perhaps matches TRBD1 (6 bases). Per the germline V gene, CDR1 is SGHAT and CDR2 is FQNNGV. V was clipped by 5 bases and J by 4 bases, with 15 bases between them. The CDR3 has 14 residues.

This rearrangement joins TRBV7-8 to TRBJ1-1; perhaps TRBD1 as D (5 bases). The CDR3 length is 15 residues. Germline V gene sequence: CDR1 SGHVS, CDR2 FQNEAQ. Trimming removed 0 bases from V and 0 bases from J, with 8 bases in between. The DNA for the CDR3 is TGTGCCAGCAGCTTAGCCGGCAGGGTGAACACTGAAGCTTTCTTT. Encoded protein: CASSLAGRVNTEAFF.

The rearrangement uses TRBV15 and TRBJ2-5; D uncertain. Between the trimmed V and J ends, which lost 0 bases and 5 bases, there was a span of 16 bases. This CDR3 has 16 residues. Germline lookup yields CDR1 LNHNV and CDR2 YYDKDF (reference sequence). This chain's CDR3 is CATSREAPGARETQYF. The DNA of the CDR3 is TGTGCCACCAGCAGAGAAGCCCCGGGTGCCCGGGAGACCCAGTACTTC.

J is TRBJ2-7 and V is TRBV15, with 7 bases identical to TRBD2. J lost 5 bases, V lost 0 bases, and 7 bases had no gene match. The germline gives CDR1 LNHNV, CDR2 YYDKDF (reference sequence). There are 15 residues in the CDR3. The CDR3 is CATSRENSAGDEQYF. The CDR3 DNA sequence: TGTGCCACCAGCAGAGAAAACAGCGCGGGGGACGAGCAGTACTTC. Based on the CDR3 plus reference TRBV15 and TRBJ2-7, the full variable domain is DAMVIQNPRYQVTQFGKPVTLSCSQTLNHNVMYWYQQKSSQAPKLLFHYYDKDFNNEADTPDNFQSRRPNTSFCFLDIRSPGLGDTAMYLCATSRENSAGDEQYFGPGTRLTVT.

There are a few counts of this clone. CDR3 in amino acids: CASSFADRISTEAFF. The CDR3 coding sequence is TGCGCCAGCAGCTTTGCTGACAGGATTAGCACTGAAGCTTTCTTT. This chain joins TRBV5-1 and TRBJ1-1; D is perhaps TRBD1 (6 bases). The germline V and J ends were trimmed by 2 bases and 4 bases, with 15 bases remaining between them. The length of the CDR3 is 15 residues. CDR1 and CDR2 from the germline V gene are SGHRS and YFSETQ. Looking up the rest from reference TRBV5-1 and TRBJ1-1 gives the full variable domain: KAGVTQTPRYLIKTRGQQVTLSCSPISGHRSVSWYQQTPGQGLQFLFEYFSETQRNKGNFPGRFSGRQFSNSRSEMNVSTLELGDSALYLCASSFADRISTEAFFGQGTRLTVV.

This sequence joins TRBV27 and TRBJ2-3; 7 bases agree with TRBD1. V shed 2 bases and J 9 bases; nucleotides not matched to a gene: 5. Germline assignment: CDR1 MNHEY and CDR2 SMNVEV (reference sequence). This CDR3 is 13 amino acids long. In DNA, the CDR3 is TGTGCCAGCAGTTTAGCAACAGGGGTAACGCAGTATTTT. Amino acid sequence: CASSLATGVTQYF.

The chain uses TRBV9 and TRBJ2-1, with 7 bases matching TRBD2. The CDR3 is 13 residues long. CDR1 and CDR2 (germline): SGDLS, YYNGEE. With 7 bases clipped from V and 4 bases from J, the junction kept 5 bases outside the gene matches. The CDR3 reads CASGLDAYNEQFF. CDR3 DNA sequence: TGTGCCAGCGGACTAGATGCGTACAATGAGCAGTTCTTC.

The rearrangement links TRBV29-1 to TRBJ1-1, with D perhaps matching TRBD1 (5 bases). Trimming cost V 4 bases and J 5 bases, with 11 bases left between them. The CDR3 runs 12 residues. Germline V CDR1 and CDR2: SQVTM, ANQGSEA. CDR3 DNA: TGCAGCGTTGTGGGGCTCGCTACTGAAGCTTTCTTT. Translation gives CSVVGLATEAFF.

The chain combines TRBV9 with TRBJ1-2; the D is unclear. The CDR3 length is 13 residues. V was cut by 0 bases and J by 3 bases, with 6 bases left in between. In germline, CDR1 is SGDLS, CDR2 YYNGEE. CDR3 in amino acids: CASSVAADYGYTF. The CDR3 bases are TGTGCCAGCAGCGTAGCGGCGGACTATGGCTACACCTTC.

The chain uses TRBV19 and TRBJ1-5, with TRBD1 matching 9 bases. The V and J ends lost 6 bases and 6 bases, in that order; junction bases with no gene match: 12. This CDR3 contains 16 residues. Germline CDR1 is LNHDA and CDR2 is SQIVND (reference sequence). CDR3 DNA sequence: TGTGCCAGTAGGGACGAAAGGGACAGGGTAACTCAGCCCCAGCATTTT. Translated: CASRDERDRVTQPQHF.

V is TRBV7-2 and J is TRBJ1-6, with 9 bases lining up with TRBD1. Germline CDR1 and CDR2: SGHTA and FQGNSA. Trimming removed 4 bases from V and 10 bases from J; junction bases left unmatched: 5. The CDR3 has 14 residues. The CDR3 bases are TGTGCCAGCAGCTGGGACAGGGATGGATCACCCCTCCACTTT. Residues: CASSWDRDGSPLHF. Looking up the rest from reference TRBV7-2 and TRBJ1-6 gives the full variable domain: GAGVSQSPSNKVTEKGKDVELRCDPISGHTALYWYRQSLGQGLEFLIYFQGNSAPDKSGLPSDRFSAERTGGSVSTLTIQRTQQEDSAVYLCASSWDRDGSPLHFGNGTRLTVT.

The chain uses TRBV7-8 and TRBJ1-1; D not resolved. V was clipped by 3 bases and J by 3 bases, with 11 bases between them. The CDR3 covers 14 residues. Germline loops: CDR1 SGHVS, CDR2 FQNEAQ. The CDR3 spells CASSFAGWYTEAFF. The CDR3 nucleotides read TGTGCCAGCAGCTTCGCGGGGTGGTACACTGAAGCTTTCTTT.

The rearrangement uses TRBV2 and TRBJ2-7; TRBD1 is a possible D gene (7 bases). The CDR3 runs 15 residues. Germline assignment: CDR1 SNHLY and CDR2 FYNNEI. Between the trimmed V and J ends, which lost 8 bases and 7 bases, there was a span of 24 bases. CDR3 in amino acids: CASYYGRGAGGEQYF. CDR3 DNA sequence: TGTGCCAGCTACTATGGTCGTGGGGCAGGGGGGGAGCAGTACTTC.

This chain joins TRBV10-3 and TRBJ1-4, with D perhaps TRBD1 (5 bases). V lost 3 bases and J lost 8, with 13 bases in between. CDR3 length: 14 residues. The germline V gene encodes CDR1 ENHRY and CDR2 SYGVKD. The CDR3 bases are TGTGCCATCAGTGATCGGGGACTCACCGAAAAACTGTTTTTT. The encoded protein is CAISDRGLTEKLFF.

CDR3 coding DNA: TGTGCCACCAGCAGAGATTTAAGAGACAGGGGCACCGGGGAGCTGTTTTTT. Its translation: CATSRDLRDRGTGELFF. The chain is built from TRBV15 and TRBJ2-2; 8 nucleotides agree with TRBD1. V was pared by 0 bases and J by 4 bases, with 7 bases of the junction left unmatched. The CDR3 extends over 17 amino acids. Germline loops: CDR1 LNHNV, CDR2 YYDKDF (reference sequence).

This clone has just a few counts. The chain recombines TRBV29-1 with TRBJ2-7; tentative D call: TRBD1 (5 bases). The V end was cut by 4 bases, the J end by 3 bases, with 22 bases between. Germline V lookup: CDR1 SQVTM, CDR2 ANQGSEA. CDR3 length equals 16 residues. CDR3 bases: TGCAGCGTTGTAAGGGTCCCAGACAGAAAAGACTACGAGCAGTACTTC. As protein: CSVVRVPDRKDYEQYF.

This sequence joins TRBV11-3 and TRBJ2-2; TRBD2 is a possible D gene (6 bases). V lost 2 bases, J lost 2 bases, and 9 bases lay in between. CDR3 size: 15 residues. CDR1 is SGHNT, CDR2 YENEEA, per germline. The chain's CDR3 is CASSLRAGNTGELFF. The CDR3 DNA reads TGTGCCAGCAGCTTAAGGGCGGGAAACACCGGGGAGCTGTTTTTT.

Here the CDR3 reads CASSPSPEEQYF. Here the CDR3 DNA reads TGTGCCAGCTCACCGTCTCCGGAGGAGCAGTACTTC. This chain uses TRBV18 with TRBJ2-7; D not resolved. Germline V CDR1 and CDR2: KGHSH, LQKENI. Trimming removed 3 bases at V and 7 bases at J, with 10 bases between. The CDR3 sequence is 12 residues long.

The genes are TRBV2 and TRBJ1-5, with unresolved D. The CDR3 spans 13 residues. The germline CDR1 and CDR2 sequences are SNHLY and FYNNEI. With 8 bases removed from V and 4 bases from J, the gap between germline ends came to 12 bases. CDR3 residues: CASRPGFNQPQHF. CDR3 DNA: TGTGCCAGCCGTCCAGGCTTTAATCAGCCCCAGCATTTT.

The chain links TRBV2 to TRBJ1-1, with D possibly TRBD1 on 5 matching bases. V was cut by 6 bases and J by 10 bases, with 21 bases left in between. CDR1 is SNHLY, CDR2 FYNNEI, per germline. The CDR3 loop spans 14 amino acids. The CDR3 spells CASSYPEGTRVAFF. The DNA for the CDR3 is TGTGCCAGCAGCTACCCGGAGGGGACTCGGGTAGCTTTCTTT.

The chain uses TRBV2 and TRBJ1-5; D is possibly TRBD1 (6 bases). The CDR3 spans 15 residues. CDR1 is SNHLY, CDR2 FYNNEI, per germline. Trimming pared 5 bases from V and 1 base from J, leaving 12 bases between. The CDR3 region is CASSFTGISNQPQHF. The CDR3 DNA reads TGTGCCAGCAGTTTTACAGGGATCAGCAATCAGCCCCAGCATTTT.

The chain couples TRBV27 to TRBJ2-3, with D uncertain. Trimming removed 3 bases from V and 4 bases from J, with 8 bases in between. Germline V gene sequence: CDR1 MNHEY, CDR2 SMNVEV (reference sequence). The CDR3 contains 13 residues. Written as DNA, the CDR3 is TGTGCCAGCAGTTTGGCATTGGCAGATACGCAGTATTTT. It translates to CASSLALADTQYF.